Sequencing of this T cell receptor beta chain was carried out in a study of cytomegalovirus exposure and HLA in healthy donors. On the study more broadly: Earlier findings included nearly 120 million unique TCR beta sequences obtained from 150 million to 200 million T cells.

Study-wide results and caveats: Accounts indicate the classifier identified cytomegalovirus status with strong specificity and sensitivity. It was assumed in the presence/absence analyses that sequencing depth was roughly uniform across donors.

Primers for the PCR totalled 60 Vbeta and 13 Jbeta. Assay used: immunoSEQ multiplex PCR; TCRdb lists only in-frame clones, some missing. The sample holds roughly 220,000 clones, approximately 70% seen once. As concerns this clone: Antigen: not known.

Germline loops: CDR1 SNHLY, CDR2 FYNNEI. Deletions cut 6 bases from V and 5 bases from J, with 16 bases between. This CDR3 is 15 amino acids long. The rearrangement uses TRBV2 and TRBJ2-2, with D possibly being TRBD1 (5 bases). Source material: PBMCs. The sequence derives from a man aged 35-49 years in good health and CMV-seropositive. CDR3 in amino acids: CASSSGWVGTGELFF. CDR3 coding DNA: TGTGCCAGCAGCTCAGGGTGGGTTGGTACCGGGGAGCTGTTTTTT.